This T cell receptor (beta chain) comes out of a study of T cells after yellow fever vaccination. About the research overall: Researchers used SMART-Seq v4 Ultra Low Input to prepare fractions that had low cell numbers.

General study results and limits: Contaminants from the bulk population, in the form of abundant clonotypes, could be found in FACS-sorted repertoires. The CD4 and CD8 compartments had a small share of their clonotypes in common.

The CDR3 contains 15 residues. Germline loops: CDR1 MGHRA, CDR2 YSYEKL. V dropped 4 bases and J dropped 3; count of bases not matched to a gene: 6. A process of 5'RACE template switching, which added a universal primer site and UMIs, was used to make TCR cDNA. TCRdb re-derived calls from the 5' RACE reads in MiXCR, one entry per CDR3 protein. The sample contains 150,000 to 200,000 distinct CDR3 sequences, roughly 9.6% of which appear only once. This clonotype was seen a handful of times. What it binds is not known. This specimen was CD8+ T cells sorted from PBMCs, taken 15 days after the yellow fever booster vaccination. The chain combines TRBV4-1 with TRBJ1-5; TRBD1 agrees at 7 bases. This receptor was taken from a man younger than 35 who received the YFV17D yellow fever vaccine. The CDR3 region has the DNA TGCGCCAGCAGCCCGACAGGGAGGGCCAATCAGCCCCAGCATTTT. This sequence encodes CASSPTGRANQPQHF.